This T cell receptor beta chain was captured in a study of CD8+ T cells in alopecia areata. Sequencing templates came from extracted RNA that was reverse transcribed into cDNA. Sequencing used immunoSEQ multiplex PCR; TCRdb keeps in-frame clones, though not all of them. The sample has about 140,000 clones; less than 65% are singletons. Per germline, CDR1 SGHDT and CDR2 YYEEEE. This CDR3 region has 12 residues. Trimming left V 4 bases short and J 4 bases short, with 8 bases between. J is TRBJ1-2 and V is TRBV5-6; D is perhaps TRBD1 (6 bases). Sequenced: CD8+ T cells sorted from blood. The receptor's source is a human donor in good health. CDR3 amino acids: CASSDRTYGYTF. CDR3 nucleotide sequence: TGTGCCAGCAGCGACAGGACCTATGGCTACACCTTC.